The 23 T cell receptor beta chains given below trace back to one sample, sequenced in a study of persistence of HIV-infected CD4 T cells. No antigens are known for them. This was the immunoSEQ version 4 assay in survey mode. Only in-frame clones appear in the TCRdb table, and some are missing; sequencing was by immunoSEQ multiplex PCR. The table includes around 26,000 clones, about 74% detected once. The stimulus was an HIV-1 Gag 15-mer peptide pool, about 1.1 ug/peptide/mL. Sorting selected CD4+ T cells upregulating both CD40 ligand and CD69. The material sequenced was CD4+ T cells sorted from PBMCs after roughly 18-hour stimulation, taken from a patient who received antiretroviral therapy. These receptors were taken from an adult man with HIV who was CMV-seropositive.

The rearrangement links TRBV7-6 to TRBJ2-7; possibly TRBD2 for D (6 bases). Per the germline V gene, CDR1 is SGHVS and CDR2 is FNYEAQ. V was cut by 1 base and J by 4 bases, with 11 bases left in between. CDR3 size: 14 residues. The CDR3 region is CASSLEGGVYEQYF. The CDR3 region has the DNA TGTGCCAGCAGCTTAGAAGGAGGGGTATACGAGCAGTACTTC.

The chain employs TRBV6-5 and TRBJ1-4; D unclear. The germline CDR1 and CDR2 sequences are MNHEY and SVGAGI. Trimming removed 10 bases at V and 8 bases at J, with 17 bases between. This CDR3 comprises 13 residues. CDR3 DNA: TGTGCCACCCACGGGCAGCGGGGAGAAAAACTGTTTTTT. Its protein is CATHGQRGEKLFF.

The V call is TRBV27, the J call TRBJ1-1; possibly TRBD1 for D (5 bases). The germline V gene has CDR1 MNHEY and CDR2 SMNVEV (reference sequence). The germline V and J ends were trimmed by 3 bases and 1 base, with 12 bases remaining between them. This CDR3 contains 15 residues. CDR3 coding DNA: TGTGCCAGCAGTTTTCGAGACAGACGGAACACTGAAGCTTTCTTT. Protein product: CASSFRDRRNTEAFF.

The V and J genes are TRBV28 and TRBJ1-4, with D unclear. Trimming left V 3 bases short and J 4 bases short, with 9 bases between. Germline V gives CDR1 MDHEN, CDR2 SYDVKM. This CDR3 is 14 amino acids long. The CDR3 region is CASSFAVRNEKLFF. The CDR3 bases are TGTGCCAGCAGTTTCGCCGTTCGTAATGAAAAACTGTTTTTT.

The table lists this clone with a few counts. The chain links TRBV6-5 to TRBJ1-3; D is unclear. There are 13 residues in the CDR3. The V gene's germline CDR1 is MNHEY and CDR2 SVGAGI. The germline V and J ends were trimmed by 6 bases and 9 bases, with 15 bases remaining between them. In DNA, the CDR3 is TGTGCCAGCAGGCCCGCCCAGCGGGGCACCATATATTTT. Residues: CASRPAQRGTIYF.

This clone has a handful of counts. The chain is built from TRBV7-2 and TRBJ2-5, with 8 bases fitting TRBD1. The CDR3 covers 14 residues. CDR1 is SGHTA and CDR2 is FQGNSA in the germline V gene. V was pared by 5 bases and J by 4 bases, with 6 bases of the junction left unmatched. CDR3 sequence (DNA): TGTGCCAGCAGCCGGGGACAGGTACGAGAGACCCAGTACTTC. It yields the protein CASSRGQVRETQYF.

In regard to this clone: The same CDR3 can be traced to other DNA sequences in this sample. This sequence joins TRBV15 and TRBJ2-7; D call uncertain. Germline loops: CDR1 LNHNV, CDR2 YYDKDF (reference sequence). The CDR3 has 15 amino acids. Trimming stripped 0 bases from V and 3 bases from J, with 12 bases between. CDR3 residues: CATSRDPGPDYEQYF. In DNA form, the CDR3 reads TGTGCCACCAGCAGAGACCCGGGCCCAGACTACGAGCAGTACTTC.

The J gene is TRBJ2-3, the V gene TRBV4-1; TRBD2 matches at 9 bases. The CDR3 sequence is 17 residues long. V lost 0 bases, J lost 4 bases, and 8 bases stayed unmatched. Germline V gene sequence: CDR1 MGHRA, CDR2 YSYEKL. The CDR3 loop is CASSQDGAGGAPDTQYF. CDR3 sequence (DNA): TGCGCCAGCAGCCAAGATGGAGCGGGGGGCGCGCCAGATACGCAGTATTTT.

Only a few counts were recorded for this clone. The chain carries TRBV13 and TRBJ2-1; 10 bases map to TRBD1. Per the germline V gene, CDR1 is PRHDT and CDR2 is FYEKMQ (reference sequence). The CDR3 covers 16 residues. The J segment lost 8 bases and the V segment lost 2 bases, leaving 9 bases of the junction unmatched. CDR3: CASSLLGTGVHHEQFF. The CDR3 DNA reads TGTGCCAGCAGCTTACTGGGGACAGGGGTTCACCATGAGCAGTTCTTC.

This clone was counted a few times. The genes are TRBV29-1 and TRBJ1-2; 8 bases are a match to TRBD1. The ends lost 2 bases at V and 8 bases at J; junction bases unmatched: 7. This CDR3 has 13 amino acids. In germline, CDR1 is SQVTM, CDR2 ANQGSEA. CDR3 in DNA: TGCAGCGTTGAACGGTGGACAGGGTACGGCTACACCTTC. This sequence encodes CSVERWTGYGYTF.

The chain employs TRBV5-1 and TRBJ1-4; 7 nucleotides match TRBD1. The V gene's germline CDR1 is SGHRS and CDR2 YFSETQ. The CDR3 runs 15 residues. With 0 bases clipped from V and 7 bases from J, the junction kept 6 bases outside the gene matches. Written as DNA, the CDR3 is TGCGCCAGCAGCTTGGAAAACAGGGGAATTGAAAAACTGTTTTTT. Amino acids: CASSLENRGIEKLFF.

The chain joins TRBV7-2 to TRBJ2-1; 7 nucleotides line up with TRBD2. Germline V lookup: CDR1 SGHTA, CDR2 FQGNSA. This CDR3 is 15 amino acids long. The V and J ends lost 5 bases and 7 bases, in that order; junction bases with no gene match: 11. The CDR3 nucleotides are TGTGCCAGCAGCCAGGACGGGGGGTATAGGAATGAGCAGTTCTTC. Translated: CASSQDGGYRNEQFF.

This chain links TRBV9 with TRBJ2-3, with TRBD2 identical over 8 bases. Germline CDR1 and CDR2: SGDLS and YYNGEE. The V and J ends lost 3 bases and 4 bases, in that order; junction bases with no gene match: 13. This CDR3 has 17 amino acids. The CDR3 nucleotides are TGTGCCAGCAGCGCCGATGCGGGGGGCAATGTGCCAGATACGCAGTATTTT. It codes for CASSADAGGNVPDTQYF. Full variable domain (remainder filled in from reference TRBV9 and TRBJ2-3): DSGVTQTPKHLITATGQRVTLRCSPRSGDLSVYWYQQSLDQGLQFLIQYYNGEERAKGNILERFSAQQFPDLHSELNLSSLELGDSALYFCASSADAGGNVPDTQYFGPGTRLTVL.

The chain couples TRBV7-7 to TRBJ2-2, with 10 bases identical to TRBD2. The CDR3 sequence is 16 residues long. Germline V lookup: CDR1 SSHAT, CDR2 FNYEAQ (reference sequence). V lost 1 base, J lost 6 bases, and 5 bases stayed unmatched. The CDR3 sequence: CASSLGAGGPSGELFF. CDR3 coding DNA: TGTGCCAGCAGCTTAGGAGCGGGGGGGCCGTCCGGGGAGCTGTTTTTT.

CDR3: CASSEAVGGHQPQHF. The CDR3 DNA follows: TGTGCCAGCAGTGAAGCGGTAGGGGGACATCAGCCCCAGCATTTT. The V and J genes are TRBV6-1 and TRBJ1-5, with D possibly matching TRBD1 (6 bases). This CDR3 is 15 amino acids long. In germline, CDR1 is MNHNS, CDR2 SASEGT. Trimming took 0 bases from V and 5 from J, leaving 11 bases between them.

V and J are TRBV7-2 and TRBJ2-6; weak D call: TRBD1 (6 bases). V was cut by 5 bases and J by 1 base, with 15 bases left in between. Germline CDR1 and CDR2: SGHTA and FQGNSA. This CDR3 region has 17 residues. Here the CDR3 reads CASSVYRVKSGANVLTF. The DNA of the CDR3 is TGTGCCAGCAGCGTTTACAGGGTAAAATCTGGGGCCAACGTCCTGACTTTC.

In its sample, this clone was seen once. The chain links TRBV25-1 to TRBJ1-3; D might be TRBD1 (5 bases). Trimming removed 3 bases at V and 4 bases at J, with 16 bases between. Germline values: CDR1 MGHDK, CDR2 SYGVNS. CDR3 length: 16 residues. CDR3 sequence (DNA): TGTGCCAGCAGTGAGCCGCGTTTGGGGCCGGGAAACACCATATATTTT. This gives the protein CASSEPRLGPGNTIYF. Full variable domain (missing parts from reference TRBV25-1 and TRBJ1-3): EADIYQTPRYLVIGTGKKITLECSQTMGHDKMYWYQQDPGMELHLIHYSYGVNSTEKGDLSSESTVSRIRTEHFPLTLESARPSHTSQYLCASSEPRLGPGNTIYFGEGSWLTVV.

The chain is built from TRBV3-1 (or the pseudogene TRBV3-2) and TRBJ1-6, with D possibly being TRBD1 (5 bases). The CDR3 loop spans 15 amino acids. The V gene's germline CDR1 is LGHDT and CDR2 YNNKEL (reference sequence). Trimming pared 1 base from V and 9 bases from J, leaving 13 bases between. This chain's CDR3 is CASSQGQGTSSPLHF. CDR3 bases: TGTGCCAGCAGCCAAGGTCAGGGTACGAGTTCACCCCTCCACTTT.

This chain links TRBV5-1 with TRBJ2-3; D possibly uses TRBD1 or TRBD2 (5 bases each). This CDR3 contains 16 residues. V lost 6 bases and J lost 0, with 17 bases in between. The germline gives CDR1 SGHRS, CDR2 YFSETQ. The CDR3: CASMGDGAPSTDTQYF. CDR3 DNA: TGCGCCAGCATGGGTGACGGGGCCCCTAGCACAGATACGCAGTATTTT.

The table lists this clone with a count of one. The chain carries TRBV27 and TRBJ2-2; D gene uncertain. V was pared by 1 base and J by 0 bases, with 6 bases between. This CDR3 has 15 amino acids. Germline V CDR1 and CDR2: MNHEY, SMNVEV (reference sequence). In DNA form, the CDR3 reads TGTGCCAGCAGTTTATTCTCGGCGAACACCGGGGAGCTGTTTTTT. Its protein product is CASSLFSANTGELFF.

The chain employs TRBV28 and TRBJ2-6; 8 bases match TRBD1. Germline lookup yields CDR1 MDHEN and CDR2 SYDVKM. V shed 9 bases and J 1 base; nucleotides not matched to a gene: 5. This CDR3 spans 15 amino acids. The CDR3 region is CASGTGLSGANVLTF. The CDR3 DNA follows: TGTGCCAGTGGGACAGGCCTATCTGGGGCCAACGTCCTGACTTTC.

The V call is TRBV19, the J call TRBJ1-1, with D perhaps TRBD1 (5 bases). This CDR3 region has 18 residues. V lost 7 bases to trimming and J lost 0 bases, with 24 bases between them. Germline loops: CDR1 LNHDA, CDR2 SQIVND (reference sequence). The CDR3 DNA reads TGTGCCAGTAAAACGGGGCGGGGAAAGGGGCTCATGAACACTGAAGCTTTCTTT. This encodes CASKTGRGKGLMNTEAFF.

This clone was seen a single time. The chain links TRBV4-2 to TRBJ2-7, with 9 bases matching TRBD1. J was trimmed by 2 bases and V by 0 bases; bases with no gene match: 8. Germline V lookup: CDR1 LGHNA, CDR2 YNFKEQ. CDR3 size: 17 residues. CDR3 protein: CASSQDPPGQGPYEQYF. The CDR3 DNA reads as TGTGCCAGCAGCCAAGATCCGCCGGGACAGGGCCCCTACGAGCAGTACTTC.